This T cell receptor (beta chain) was recorded in a study of T cell responses to AZD1222 COVID-19 vaccine. Study-level results: White British donors predominated, females outnumbered males, and clonal diversity was possibly underestimated. Just 5 or 6 AZD1222 recipients tested seropositive at baseline. Spike regions recognized by vaccine-associated CD4 TCRs spanned the protein, led by 160-218 and 743-854. Targets within unmutated variant regions were reportedly found for nearly half of spike-specific TCRs.

Note on this clone: What it binds is unknown.

Germline CDR1 KGHDR, CDR2 SFDVKD. V lost 8 bases and J lost 5; bases outside the gene matches: 9. The CDR3 sequence is 15 residues long. The table came from immunoSEQ multiplex PCR; TCRdb's copy has only in-frame clones and leaves some out. The table has about 96,000 clones, under 90% seen once. Sequenced material: peripheral blood, taken on day 0 of AZD1222 vaccination. The chain is built from TRBV24-1 and TRBJ2-2; 8 bases match TRBD1. The origin of this receptor is an adult in good health. DNA of the CDR3: TGTGCCACCAATAGAGGACAGGGTAGGACCGGGGAGCTGTTTTTT. Amino acids: CATNRGQGRTGELFF.